The next 30 T cell receptor beta chains were all read from a single sample in a study of CD8+ T cells in alopecia areata. Extraction and reverse transcription of RNA yielded cDNA as the sequencing template. Produced via immunoSEQ multiplex PCR; TCRdb's table is partial and in-frame only. The sample holds about 140,000 clones; around 83% are singletons and the top ten take about 13%. The treatment was: oral pan-JAK inhibitor, 5-10 mg twice daily. Sequenced here: CD8+ T cells sorted from blood, sampled at week 4, from a patient treated with tofacitinib. These receptor sequences come from a human donor with alopecia areata.

The chain uses TRBV27 and TRBJ2-7, with 10 bases identical to TRBD1. After removal of 8 bases from V and 2 bases from J, the junction contained 21 bases not matched to a gene. CDR3 length: 19 amino acids. The germline V gene has CDR1 MNHEY and CDR2 SMNVEV (reference sequence). The CDR3, as DNA: TGTGCCAGCCAGGGAGCCGGGGACCCCACCGGGACAGGGGCCTACGAGCAGTACTTC. Amino acids: CASQGAGDPTGTGAYEQYF.

This clone was detected once. This CDR3 is also generated by other DNA sequences in the sample. The chain employs TRBV27 and TRBJ2-7; unclear D gene. Germline V gene data show CDR1 as MNHEY and CDR2 as SMNVEV (reference sequence). V was shortened by 0 bases and J by 1 base, with 4 bases between the two germline ends. The CDR3 spans 13 residues. CDR3 DNA: TGTGCCAGCAGTTTATCACAGTCCTACGAGCAGTACTTC. Its protein is CASSLSQSYEQYF.

Remarks on this clone: Other DNA variants within this sample encode the same CDR3. The chain has TRBV9 and TRBJ1-1; D is unresolved. Trimming pared 3 bases from V and 1 base from J, leaving 7 bases between. Germline CDR1 is SGDLS and CDR2 is YYNGEE. The CDR3 spans 13 residues. This chain's CDR3 is CASSGGSNTEAFF. The CDR3 DNA reads TGTGCCAGCAGCGGAGGGTCGAACACTGAAGCTTTCTTT.

This chain links TRBV20-1 with TRBJ2-2; D unclear. The V gene's germline CDR1 is DFQATT and CDR2 SNEGSKA (reference sequence). Trimming took off 3 bases at V and 6 bases at J, with 5 bases between the two ends. CDR3 length: 11 amino acids. CDR3 loop: CSASWAGELFF. CDR3 bases: TGCAGTGCTAGTTGGGCCGGGGAGCTGTTTTTT.

The gene calls are TRBV6-6 and TRBJ2-7; 9 bases are a match to TRBD1. CDR1 is MNHNY, CDR2 SVGAGI, per germline (reference sequence). Unmatched junction bases numbered 7, after V lost 0 bases and J lost 7 bases. The CDR3 runs to 15 residues. The CDR3 loop reads CASSYSIGDRVEQYF. CDR3 nucleotides: TGTGCCAGCAGTTACTCGATCGGGGACAGGGTTGAGCAGTACTTC.

The chain combines TRBV4-2 with TRBJ1-1; D remains unclear. Germline CDR1 reads LGHNA; CDR2 reads YNFKEQ. Deletions cut 2 bases from V and 0 bases from J, with 10 bases between. The CDR3 consists of 15 residues. Written as DNA, the CDR3 is TGTGCCAGCAGCCAATGGGAGGACCTGAACACTGAAGCTTTCTTT. Translating gives CASSQWEDLNTEAFF.

The V call is TRBV9, the J call TRBJ1-5, with D hard to call. The V end was cut by 1 base, the J end by 3 bases, with 11 bases between. In germline, CDR1 is SGDLS, CDR2 YYNGEE. The CDR3 runs to 15 residues. The CDR3 spells CASSVTDGYNQPQHF. For the CDR3, the DNA is TGTGCCAGCAGCGTAACTGACGGTTACAATCAGCCCCAGCATTTT. Using reference TRBV9 and TRBJ1-5 for the parts outside the CDR3, the full variable domain is DSGVTQTPKHLITATGQRVTLRCSPRSGDLSVYWYQQSLDQGLQFLIQYYNGEERAKGNILERFSAQQFPDLHSELNLSSLELGDSALYFCASSVTDGYNQPQHFGDGTRLSIL.

The chain carries TRBV14 and TRBJ2-7, with D uncertain. The CDR3 contains 12 residues. The V end lost 4 bases, the J end lost 6 bases, and 10 bases lay between the germline ends. The germline gives CDR1 SGHDN, CDR2 FVKESK. The CDR3: CASSPTSVEQYF. DNA for the CDR3: TGTGCCAGCAGCCCCACGAGTGTCGAGCAGTACTTC.

The rearrangement uses TRBV4-1 and TRBJ1-1; TRBD1 agrees at 9 bases. CDR3 length equals 16 residues. Trimming removed 1 base from V and 5 bases from J; junction bases left unmatched: 8. Germline V lookup: CDR1 MGHRA, CDR2 YSYEKL. The CDR3 is CASSQGWGQGGTEAFF. The DNA for the CDR3 is TGCGCCAGCAGCCAAGGCTGGGGACAGGGTGGAACTGAAGCTTTCTTT.

The chain is built from TRBV12-5 and TRBJ2-1, with D unresolved. Trimming removed 6 bases at V and 10 bases at J, with 10 bases between. In germline, CDR1 is LGHNT, CDR2 FRNRAP. The CDR3 contains 11 residues. CDR3 sequence: CASGYGTEQFF. Written as DNA, the CDR3 is TGTGCTAGTGGATACGGCACCGAGCAGTTCTTC.

The CDR3 here is CASSSGDVHNEQFF. The CDR3 nucleotides read TGTGCCAGCAGCTCAGGGGACGTACACAATGAGCAGTTCTTC. The chain uses TRBV11-3 and TRBJ2-1; tentatively, D is TRBD1 (6 bases). CDR1 and CDR2 from the germline V gene are SGHNT and YENEEA. The CDR3 is made up of 14 amino acids. Deletions cut 4 bases from V and 5 bases from J, with 12 bases between. Supplemented by reference TRBV11-3 and TRBJ2-1, the full variable domain reads EAGVVQSPRYKIIEKKQPVAFWCNPISGHNTLYWYLQNLGQGPELLIRYENEEAVDDSQLPKDRFSAERLKGVDSTLKIQPAELGDSAVYLCASSSGDVHNEQFFGPGTRLTVL.

The chain uses TRBV5-1 and TRBJ2-7; the match to TRBD1 covers 8 bases. From germline, CDR1 is SGHRS and CDR2 YFSETQ. Unmatched junction bases numbered 8, after V lost 4 bases and J lost 5 bases. The CDR3 consists of 14 residues. CDR3 region: CASSADQGANEQYF. The CDR3 DNA reads TGCGCCAGCAGCGCAGACCAGGGGGCCAACGAGCAGTACTTC.

The rearrangement uses TRBV5-1 and TRBJ1-1; no firm D call. V dropped 0 bases and J dropped 5 bases, with 11 bases sitting between them. Germline CDR1 and CDR2: SGHRS and YFSETQ. This CDR3 region has 14 residues. CDR3 DNA: TGCGCCAGCAGCTTGGGGGAGCCGGGGACTGAAGCTTTCTTT. It codes for CASSLGEPGTEAFF.

CDR3 in amino acids: CASSQTDRQETQYF. The CDR3 DNA reads TGTGCCAGCAGCCAGACGGACAGACAAGAGACCCAGTACTTC. This chain connects TRBV7-9 to TRBJ2-5, with D possibly matching TRBD1 (6 bases). The germline V and J ends were trimmed by 5 bases and 2 bases, with 12 bases remaining between them. The CDR3 contains 14 residues. CDR1 SEHNR and CDR2 FQNEAQ come from the germline V gene (reference sequence).

This chain uses TRBV9 with TRBJ1-2; TRBD1 is a possible D gene (5 bases). V lost 0 bases and J 4 bases, leaving 13 bases between the germline ends. Germline lookup yields CDR1 SGDLS and CDR2 YYNGEE. CDR3 length: 15 residues. CDR3 loop: CASSVDNAGSYGYTF. CDR3 coding DNA: TGTGCCAGCAGCGTAGATAACGCAGGGAGCTATGGCTACACCTTC.

J is TRBJ2-7 and V is TRBV10-3, with 13 bases that match TRBD2. CDR1 and CDR2 (germline): ENHRY, SYGVKD. V lost 4 bases and J lost 0; bases outside the gene matches: 6. The CDR3 runs 17 residues. DNA of the CDR3: TGTGCCATCAGTGCCGGACTAGCGGGAGCCTCCTCCTACGAGCAGTACTTC. Protein product: CAISAGLAGASSYEQYF.

The rearrangement uses TRBV29-1 and TRBJ2-3; D possibly corresponds to TRBD2 (6 bases). This CDR3 comprises 14 residues. The germline V gene has CDR1 SQVTM and CDR2 ANQGSEA. Between the trimmed V and J ends, which lost 6 bases and 1 base, there was a span of 14 bases. The CDR3 loop reads CSVTGLPGTDTQYF. The CDR3 DNA follows: TGCAGCGTAACCGGACTACCAGGCACAGATACGCAGTATTTT.

The rearrangement uses TRBV2 and TRBJ2-3, with D unclear. V dropped 0 bases and J dropped 0 bases, with 7 bases sitting between them. Germline values: CDR1 SNHLY, CDR2 FYNNEI. This CDR3 comprises 15 residues. The CDR3 region has the DNA TGTGCCAGCAGTGAAGCCCCCGGTAGCACAGATACGCAGTATTTT. Its translation: CASSEAPGSTDTQYF.

The rearrangement uses TRBV27 and TRBJ2-3; TRBD2 agrees at 10 bases. V was clipped by 6 bases and J by 5 bases; unmatched bases: 14. There are 17 residues in the CDR3. Per the germline V gene, CDR1 is MNHEY and CDR2 is SMNVEV (reference sequence). The chain's CDR3 is CASSSPPAGGPIDTQYF. The CDR3 region has the DNA TGTGCCAGCAGCAGTCCCCCAGCGGGAGGGCCGATAGATACGCAGTATTTT.

The rearrangement uses TRBV29-1 and TRBJ2-7, with D possibly TRBD1 on 5 matching bases. V dropped 3 bases and J dropped 3 bases, with 6 bases sitting between them. Germline V lookup: CDR1 SQVTM, CDR2 ANQGSEA. CDR3 length equals 11 residues. The CDR3 sequence is CSVETDYEQYF. The CDR3 nucleotides read TGCAGCGTTGAGACAGACTACGAGCAGTACTTC.

The chain is built from TRBV7-3 and TRBJ1-1; 7 bases line up with TRBD1. This CDR3 region has 13 residues. J gave up 12 bases and V 0 bases, and 7 bases lay outside the gene matches. Germline V CDR1 and CDR2: SGHTA, FQGTGA. CDR3 nucleotide sequence: TGTGCCAGCAGCTTAACTCCGGGGACAGATCCTTTCTTT. As protein: CASSLTPGTDPFF.

The chain joins TRBV2 to TRBJ1-1; the D is unclear. From germline, CDR1 is SNHLY and CDR2 FYNNEI. There are 14 residues in the CDR3. V was cut by 2 bases and J by 0 bases, with 7 bases left in between. CDR3 sequence (DNA): TGTGCCAGCAGTGAAACGGAGGTGAACACTGAAGCTTTCTTT. Amino acid sequence: CASSETEVNTEAFF.

The V call is TRBV7-9, the J call TRBJ1-2; D not certain. From germline, CDR1 is SEHNR and CDR2 FQNEAQ (reference sequence). Trimming took 1 base from V and 0 from J, leaving 12 bases between them. This CDR3 has 16 residues. The CDR3 sequence: CASSLEGFGANYGYTF. The CDR3 DNA is TGTGCCAGCAGCTTAGAAGGCTTCGGTGCTAACTATGGCTACACCTTC.

The rearrangement links TRBV20-1 to TRBJ2-7; 7 bases match TRBD1. This CDR3 region has 11 residues. CDR1 DFQATT and CDR2 SNEGSKA come from the germline V gene (reference sequence). V gave up 5 bases and J gave up 6 bases; unmatched junction bases: 4. In DNA form, the CDR3 reads TGCAGTGCTCGGACAGGCGCCGAGCAGTACTTC. Protein: CSARTGAEQYF.

Remarks on this clone: Additional DNA sequences in this sample encode the identical CDR3. V is TRBV6-4 and J is TRBJ2-2, with D perhaps TRBD1 or TRBD2 (5 bases each). With 0 bases removed from V and 2 bases from J, the gap between germline ends came to 7 bases. CDR3 size: 15 residues. Germline V gene lookup returns CDR1 MRHNA and CDR2 SNTAGT. The CDR3 reads CASSDSRDNTGELFF. For the CDR3, the DNA is TGTGCCAGCAGTGACTCAAGGGACAACACCGGGGAGCTGTTTTTT.

This sequence joins TRBV29-1 and TRBJ2-2; D uncertain. Germline V lookup: CDR1 SQVTM, CDR2 ANQGSEA. CDR3 size: 12 residues. V was cut by 1 base and J by 4 bases, with 4 bases left in between. DNA for the CDR3: TGCAGCGTTGAAGGGGTCACCGGGGAGCTGTTTTTT. The encoded protein is CSVEGVTGELFF.

The V and J genes are TRBV4-1 and TRBJ2-7; D is possibly TRBD2 (6 bases). Trimming left V 4 bases short and J 4 bases short, with 11 bases between. Germline V gene data show CDR1 as MGHRA and CDR2 as YSYEKL. The CDR3 totals 13 residues. The CDR3 DNA sequence: TGCGCCAGCAGCCCAGAGGAGGGATACGAGCAGTACTTC. This encodes CASSPEEGYEQYF.

The chain joins TRBV19 to TRBJ2-1; tentative D call: TRBD2 (5 bases). Trimming took off 1 base at V and 14 bases at J, with 15 bases between the two ends. In germline, CDR1 is LNHDA, CDR2 SQIVND (reference sequence). This CDR3 has 13 residues. CDR3 nucleotides: TGTGCCAGTAGTATAGTCCCCTCGGAGGATAAGTTCTTC. Its translation: CASSIVPSEDKFF.

The chain couples TRBV29-1 to TRBJ1-2; possible D gene TRBD1, 6 bases. Trimming took 3 bases from V and 1 from J, leaving 12 bases between them. CDR1 SQVTM and CDR2 ANQGSEA come from the germline V gene. This CDR3 has 14 residues. The CDR3 loop is CSVDTGPFNYGYTF. DNA for the CDR3: TGCAGCGTTGACACAGGGCCCTTTAACTATGGCTACACCTTC.

This clone was recorded only once. The rearrangement uses TRBV27 and TRBJ2-7, with 7 bases lining up with TRBD2. Germline CDR1 is MNHEY and CDR2 is SMNVEV (reference sequence). V lost 3 bases and J lost 1; bases outside the gene matches: 9. The CDR3 extends over 16 amino acids. The chain's CDR3 is CASSLTESGASYEQYF. CDR3 sequence (DNA): TGTGCCAGCAGTTTGACAGAGAGCGGGGCATCCTACGAGCAGTACTTC.